The 4 T cell receptor beta chains below all came from one sample that was sequenced in a study of T cell changes during pregnancy in multiple sclerosis. Method: immunoSEQ multiplex PCR; TCRdb's copy keeps in-frame clones and lacks some. Among roughly 86,000 clones listed, around 94% were seen once. The sample in question was peripheral blood, obtained in the first trimester of pregnancy. The receptors were gathered from a female donor with multiple sclerosis, enrolled in a pregnancy study.

This clone was seen once. The chain has TRBV27 and TRBJ2-7; 11 bases line up with TRBD1. CDR1 is MNHEY and CDR2 is SMNVEV in the germline V gene (reference sequence). J gave up 4 bases and V 0 bases, and 5 bases lay outside the gene matches. There are 16 residues in the CDR3. CDR3: CASSLSGQGAWYEQYF. In nucleotides, the CDR3 is TGTGCCAGCAGTTTATCAGGACAGGGGGCTTGGTACGAGCAGTACTTC.

V and J are TRBV10-3 and TRBJ1-5; 9 bases fit TRBD1. The CDR3 spans 15 residues. V was clipped by 4 bases and J by 3 bases; unmatched bases: 4. Germline V gene lookup returns CDR1 ENHRY and CDR2 SYGVKD. The CDR3 bases are TGTGCCATCAGTGCGGGACAGGGAGTCAATCAGCCCCAGCATTTT. Its protein product is CAISAGQGVNQPQHF.

The J gene is TRBJ2-5, the V gene TRBV7-9; the match to TRBD2 covers 11 bases. V gave up 5 bases and J gave up 3 bases; unmatched junction bases: 17. The germline V gene has CDR1 SEHNR and CDR2 FQNEAQ (reference sequence). The CDR3 extends over 19 amino acids. DNA for the CDR3: TGTGCCAGCAGCAACCGAGGCTTCGGCGGACTAGCGGGTGAAGAGACCCAGTACTTC. Protein sequence: CASSNRGFGGLAGEETQYF.

V usage is TRBV19 and J usage is TRBJ2-7; 10 bases are a match to TRBD2. The CDR3 is made up of 15 amino acids. The V gene end was trimmed by 8 bases and the J gene end by 0 bases; junction bases not matched to a gene: 7. Germline V gene data show CDR1 as LNHDA and CDR2 as SQIVND (reference sequence). The CDR3 is CASGITSGDSYEQYF. The CDR3 DNA reads TGTGCCAGTGGAATAACTAGCGGGGACTCCTACGAGCAGTACTTC.